A selection of T cell receptor beta chains follows, all from one sample in a study of OX40 agonist ivuxolimab in advanced cancers. Here immunoSEQ multiplex PCR was the method, and the copy in TCRdb shows in-frame clones only, minus some. Among around 81,000 clones listed, around 87% were seen once. The source material was CD4+ or CD8+ T cells sorted from blood, sampled in a trial of the OX40 agonist ivuxolimab. The receptors shown here come from an adult with an advanced solid tumor such as melanoma, head and neck, liver or kidney cancer. CDR3s include the opening cysteine and the closing phenylalanine or tryptophan. A D gene is named only where the DNA matches it firmly. Not every row has a clone size; where given, it reads once, few, many or a size class.

D gene: .
clone size: few
V gene: TRBV5-1
J gene: TRBJ1-1
CDR3 DNA: TGCGCCAGCAGCTTGGGCCAGTTAGGTGTGAACACTGAAGCTTTCTTT
CDR3 protein: CASSLGQLGVNTEAFF

D gene: .
clone size: .
V gene: TRBV27
J gene: TRBJ2-6
CDR3 DNA: TGTGCCAGCCAGTTTCTGTCCTCTGGGGCCAACGTCCTGACTTTC
CDR3 protein: CASQFLSSGANVLTF

D gene: .
clone size: .
V gene: TRBV7-3
J gene: TRBJ2-7
CDR3 DNA: TGTGCCAGCAGCCCGAATCCCCGGGACGAGCAGTACTTC
CDR3 protein: CASSPNPRDEQYF

D gene: TRBD2
clone size: .
V gene: TRBV4-2
J gene: TRBJ2-3
CDR3 DNA: TGTGCCAGCAGCCAACCCCTAGCGGGACGGGCAGATACGCAGTATTTT
CDR3 protein: CASSQPLAGRADTQYF

D gene: .
clone size: .
V gene: TRBV20-1
J gene: TRBJ1-1
CDR3 DNA: TGCAGTGCCGACACTGAAGCTTTCTTT
CDR3 protein: CSADTEAFF

D gene: .
clone size: .
V gene: TRBV4-1
J gene: TRBJ2-6
CDR3 DNA: TGCGCCAGCAGCCAAGATCCCGGAGGGGCCAACGTCCTGACTTTC
CDR3 protein: CASSQDPGGANVLTF

D gene: TRBD1
clone size: .
V gene: TRBV7-2
J gene: TRBJ1-5
CDR3 DNA: TGTGCCAGCAGCCCCGACAGGGAGAGGCAGCCCCAGCATTTT
CDR3 protein: CASSPDRERQPQHF

D gene: TRBD1
clone size: .
V gene: TRBV7-2
J gene: TRBJ1-6
CDR3 DNA: TGTGCCAGCAGCTTGGGGGACAGCACTAATTCACCCCTCCACTTT
CDR3 protein: CASSLGDSTNSPLHF

D gene: .
clone size: .
V gene: TRBV7-9
J gene: TRBJ2-2
CDR3 DNA: TGTGCCAGCAGCTTAGCTGGCGGGGAGCTGTTTTTT
CDR3 protein: CASSLAGGELFF

D gene: .
clone size: once
V gene: TRBV5-1
J gene: TRBJ2-5
CDR3 DNA: TGCGCCAGCAGCTTTATGGGGGGCCACGAGACCCAGTACTTC
CDR3 protein: CASSFMGGHETQYF

D gene: .
clone size: .
V gene: TRBV10-3
J gene: TRBJ2-6
CDR3 DNA: TGTGCCATCAGTGAGTCTCGTGGGGCCAACGTCCTGACTTTC
CDR3 protein: CAISESRGANVLTF

D gene: .
clone size: .
V gene: TRBV28
J gene: TRBJ1-5
CDR3 DNA: TGTGCCAGCAGTTTGAACGGATACAATCAGCCCCAGCATTTT
CDR3 protein: CASSLNGYNQPQHF

D gene: .
clone size: .
V gene: TRBV7-9
J gene: TRBJ2-1
CDR3 DNA: TGTGCCAGCAGCCTTAAAGCATGGCGGCAGAGCTCCTACAATGAGCAGTTCTTC
CDR3 protein: CASSLKAWRQSSYNEQFF

D gene: .
clone size: .
V gene: TRBV19
J gene: TRBJ2-1
CDR3 DNA: TGTGCCAGCGAAGGGAGACAGAGATACAATGAGCAGTTCTTC
CDR3 protein: CASEGRQRYNEQFF

D gene: .
clone size: .
V gene: TRBV6-1
J gene: TRBJ2-7
CDR3 DNA: TGTGCCAGCAGTGAATACGGGGGGCGGTACGAGCAGTACTTC
CDR3 protein: CASSEYGGRYEQYF

D gene: .
clone size: .
V gene: TRBV7-6
J gene: TRBJ1-2
CDR3 DNA: TGTGCCAGCAGCTTACCGGGACGGTCCTATGGCTACACCTTC
CDR3 protein: CASSLPGRSYGYTF

D gene: .
clone size: .
V gene: TRBV9
J gene: TRBJ2-3
CDR3 DNA: TGTGCCAGCAGCGTAGTTGACCAAGATACGCAGTATTTT
CDR3 protein: CASSVVDQDTQYF

D gene: TRBD2
clone size: .
V gene: TRBV27
J gene: TRBJ2-3
CDR3 DNA: TGTGCCAGCAGTCCGACGACTAGCGTAACCACAGATACGCAGTATTTT
CDR3 protein: CASSPTTSVTTDTQYF

D gene: .
clone size: .
V gene: TRBV5-4
J gene: TRBJ2-1
CDR3 DNA: TGTGCCAGCAGCTTACAGGGTACCCCCTACAATGAGCAGTTCTTC
CDR3 protein: CASSLQGTPYNEQFF

D gene: TRBD1
clone size: .
V gene: TRBV28
J gene: TRBJ2-7
CDR3 DNA: TGTGCCAGCACCCGACAGGGGCGCGGGTACGAGCAGTACTTC
CDR3 protein: CASTRQGRGYEQYF

D gene: TRBD2
clone size: .
V gene: TRBV7-3
J gene: TRBJ2-5
CDR3 DNA: TGTGCCAGCAGCTTAAACGGGAGGGCGGGGAGAGAGACCCAGTACTTC
CDR3 protein: CASSLNGRAGRETQYF

D gene: .
clone size: .
V gene: TRBV7-4
J gene: TRBJ2-3
CDR3 DNA: TGTGCCAGCAGCCCCCCAGGGGGGGGTCGGGATACGCAGTATTTT
CDR3 protein: CASSPPGGGRDTQYF

D gene: .
clone size: .
V gene: TRBV19
J gene: TRBJ1-5
CDR3 DNA: TGTGCCAGTAGTTACGGGACGGCCAGCAATCAGCCCCAGCATTTT
CDR3 protein: CASSYGTASNQPQHF

D gene: .
clone size: few
V gene: TRBV6-6
J gene: TRBJ2-7
CDR3 DNA: TGTGCCACAGGACCGCCGAAGTCCTCCGAGCAGTACTTC
CDR3 protein: CATGPPKSSEQYF

D gene: .
clone size: .
V gene: TRBV18
J gene: TRBJ1-1
CDR3 DNA: TGTGCCAGCTCACCACTTAAGGTCTACGACACTGAAGCTTTCTTT
CDR3 protein: CASSPLKVYDTEAFF

D gene: .
clone size: .
V gene: TRBV28
J gene: TRBJ2-1
CDR3 DNA: TGTGCCAGCAGTCGCACTCGAAGCTCCTACAATGAGCAGTTCTTC
CDR3 protein: CASSRTRSSYNEQFF

D gene: .
clone size: .
V gene: TRBV7-2
J gene: TRBJ1-5
CDR3 DNA: TGTGCCAGCAGCTCCGCCCGGGGGCCGGGACAGCCCCAGCATTTT
CDR3 protein: CASSSARGPGQPQHF

D gene: .
clone size: .
V gene: TRBV10-3
J gene: TRBJ2-7
CDR3 DNA: TGTGCCATCGGTGAAGCGGGACAGTCCTACGAGCAGTACTTC
CDR3 protein: CAIGEAGQSYEQYF

D gene: .
clone size: .
V gene: TRBV7-8
J gene: TRBJ1-2
CDR3 DNA: TGTGCCAGCAGCTCCAGGGTATCAAACTATGGCTACACCTTC
CDR3 protein: CASSSRVSNYGYTF

D gene: TRBD1
clone size: .
V gene: TRBV6-5
J gene: TRBJ2-2
CDR3 DNA: TGTGCCAGCAGTACACAGGGGCAGCATACCGGGGAGCTGTTTTTT
CDR3 protein: CASSTQGQHTGELFF

D gene: .
clone size: .
V gene: TRBV5-8
J gene: TRBJ1-2
CDR3 DNA: TGTGCCAGCAGCTTAAGCAGGGTTGTCGGTGGCTACACCTTC
CDR3 protein: CASSLSRVVGGYTF